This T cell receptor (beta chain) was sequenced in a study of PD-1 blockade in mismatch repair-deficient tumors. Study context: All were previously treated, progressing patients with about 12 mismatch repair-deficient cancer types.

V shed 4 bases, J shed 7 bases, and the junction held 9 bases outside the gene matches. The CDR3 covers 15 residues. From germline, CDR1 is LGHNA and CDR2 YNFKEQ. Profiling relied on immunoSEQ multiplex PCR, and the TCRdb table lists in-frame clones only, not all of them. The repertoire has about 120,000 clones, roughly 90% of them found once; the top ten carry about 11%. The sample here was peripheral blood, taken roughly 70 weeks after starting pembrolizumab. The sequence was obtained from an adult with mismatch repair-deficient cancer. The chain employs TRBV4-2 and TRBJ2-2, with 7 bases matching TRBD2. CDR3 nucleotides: TGTGCCAGCAGCCTCGTCCGGGAGCGGGGCGGGGAGCTGTTTTTT. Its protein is CASSLVRERGGELFF.